What follows is one T cell receptor beta chain and its context. The germline V gene has CDR1 LGHNA and CDR2 YNFKEQ. This CDR3 has 18 amino acids. V gave up 0 bases and J gave up 5 bases; unmatched junction bases: 13. This sample is drawn from a study of cytomegalovirus exposure and HLA in healthy donors. The PCR ran on 60 Vbeta and 13 Jbeta primers. Clones were read by immunoSEQ multiplex PCR, and TCRdb kept only the in-frame ones, dropping some. Of over 150,000 clones detected, roughly 80% appear once; the ten largest clones hold 4%. The clonotype was recovered from a woman aged 40 to 55 in good health and CMV-seronegative. The sample was PBMCs. The chain employs TRBV4-2 and TRBJ1-1; 9 bases line up with TRBD1. The CDR3 DNA reads as TGTGCCAGCAGCCAAGAGAACAGGGGGCTCGGTCTTAGGACTGAAGCTTTCTTT. This encodes CASSQENRGLGLRTEAFF.